The T cell receptor (beta chain) under discussion was sequenced for a study of cytomegalovirus exposure and HLA in healthy donors. Study outcomes and limitations: Among TCR beta chains of equal frequency, HLA-associated ones were more clonally expanded in a later analysis. A list of approximately 150 TCR beta chains associated with cytomegalovirus was given. Later analysis associated a missense DCLRE1C variant with TCR beta V- and J-gene trimming.

This PCR relied on a set of 60 Vbeta primers and 13 Jbeta primers. Only in-frame clones appear in the TCRdb table, and some are missing; sequencing was by immunoSEQ multiplex PCR. The sample features 160,000 or so clones, with approximately 2% in its top ten. Participants comprised healthy donors of bone marrow. Regarding this clone: Its antigen is undetermined.

The CDR3 spans 14 residues. Germline loops: CDR1 KGHSH, CDR2 LQKENI. Trimming took 3 bases from V and 1 from J, leaving 9 bases between them. The rearrangement links TRBV18 to TRBJ1-2; D remains ambiguous. The sequenced material came from PBMCs. The receptor was derived from a man aged 25 to 45 in good health and CMV-seronegative. CDR3 in DNA: TGTGCCAGCTCACCCCTAGTCGGTAACTATGGCTACACCTTC. Its protein is CASSPLVGNYGYTF.